The entry that follows covers one T cell receptor (beta chain) sequence. This clonotype has only a few counts. There is no known antigen for this receptor. No base-level quality is on record; no much larger clone is a single base apart. RNA was extracted using the RNeasy kit, and roughly 0.5 to 1 ug of the RNA was reverse transcribed with random hexamers. TCR beta CDR3 regions were amplified with the immunoSEQ multiplex PCR assay covering 54 Vbeta and 13 Jbeta segments. PCR amplification bias was corrected by using a synthetic template baseline for primer optimization and computational correction. Per the source publication's procedure: Reads were annotated to V, D and J genes according to IMGT and were analyzed with immunoSEQ Analyzer, with only productive sequences retained. Clonality was calculated as one minus the Shannon entropy normalized by log2 of the number of productive unique sequences. For each patient and control, public and private clones were evaluated within the 100 most prevalent clones. Clones were defined as Susac-specific if absent from the healthy and MS cohorts, from 1052 published viral clones and from other ImmuneACCESS disease sequences. TCRdb reanalyzed the raw reads on its own, using fastp at Q25 for trimming and MiXCR for clone calling, and kept in-frame beta chains. Under each unique CDR3 protein, matching rows form one entry showing the most common genes and DNA. None of the V and J calls come from the authors' own analysis; TCRdb made them. A total of about 300,000 distinct CDR3 sequences appear in this sample, roughly 85% of them only once. The top ten hold around 0.2% of the sample.

These data belong to a study of CD8 T cells in Susac syndrome (dated by TCRdb to 2018 to 2020). Some background on the complete study: Whether CD8+ T cell activation and differentiation in Susac syndrome was antigen driven was tested using repertoire sequencing. The clonality of the CD8+ T cell repertoire was compared across approximately twelve healthy donors, some 14 Susac syndrome patients and about 16 multiple sclerosis patients. Broader findings and caveats from the paper: The number of individuals in the TCR sequencing and HLA analysis was recognized as being relatively small.

High-throughput TCR beta sequencing profiled peripheral blood CD8+ and CD4+ T cells from healthy donors, Susac syndrome patients and multiple sclerosis patients. Treatment-naive patients with stable or active relapsing-remitting disease fulfilling revised McDonald criteria were used as multiple sclerosis controls. Bulk CD8+ and CD4+ T cells were purified magnetically by negative isolation, whereas CD8+ TEMRA cells were enriched by FACS. Blood was drawn into EDTA tubes, processed within 24 hours, and PBMCs were isolated by density gradient centrifugation. PBMCs destined for TCR sequencing were cryopreserved in liquid nitrogen and later thawed in a 37 °C water bath. A purity of at least 90% was achieved for sorted or isolated CD4+, CD8+ and CD8+ TEMRA cells. From cysteine to phenylalanine, the CDR3 is 15 amino acids long. Only the CDR3 part of the read is kept: 45 bases, read in frame from the first base. In the germline V gene (reference sequence), CDR1 corresponds to PRHDT and CDR2 to FYEKMQ. V and J are truncated by 8 bases and 1 base respectively, leaving an intervening sequence of 17 bases.

Source material: CD8+ T cells from PBMCs. The clonotype originates from a human donor with multiple sclerosis. In this chain, TRBV13 is recombined with TRBJ1-2; the D gene is unclear. The sequenced DNA is TGTGCCAGCCGTGGACTCCCTCAACATAACTATGGCTACACCTTC. Translated, it gives CASRGLPQHNYGYTF.